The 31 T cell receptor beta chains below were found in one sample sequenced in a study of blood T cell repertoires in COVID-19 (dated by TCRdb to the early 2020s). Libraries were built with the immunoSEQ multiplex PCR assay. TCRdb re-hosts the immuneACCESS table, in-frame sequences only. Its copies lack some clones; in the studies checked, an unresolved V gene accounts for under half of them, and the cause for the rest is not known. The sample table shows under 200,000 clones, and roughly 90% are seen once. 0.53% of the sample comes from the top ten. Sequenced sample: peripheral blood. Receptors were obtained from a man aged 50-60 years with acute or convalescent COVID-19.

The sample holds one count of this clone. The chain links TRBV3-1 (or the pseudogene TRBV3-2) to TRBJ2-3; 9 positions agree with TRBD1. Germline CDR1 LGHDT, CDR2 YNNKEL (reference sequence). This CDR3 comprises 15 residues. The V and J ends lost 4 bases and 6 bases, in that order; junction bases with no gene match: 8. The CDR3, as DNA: TGTGCCAGCAGCCCTCTCGACAGGGGGGCGGATACGCAGTATTTT. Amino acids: CASSPLDRGADTQYF.

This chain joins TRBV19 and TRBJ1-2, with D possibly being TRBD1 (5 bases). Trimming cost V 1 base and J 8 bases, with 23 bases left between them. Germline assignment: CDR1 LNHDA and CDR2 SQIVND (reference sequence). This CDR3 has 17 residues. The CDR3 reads CASSIVSISTWGAGYTF. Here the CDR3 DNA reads TGTGCCAGTAGTATAGTTTCCATAAGTACCTGGGGCGCCGGCTACACCTTC.

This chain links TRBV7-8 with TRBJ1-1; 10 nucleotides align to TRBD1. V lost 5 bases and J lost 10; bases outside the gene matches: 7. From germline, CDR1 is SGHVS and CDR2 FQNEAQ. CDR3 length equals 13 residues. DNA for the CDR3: TGTGCCAGCAGCCTTTCCGGGACAGGGGTAGCTTTCTTT. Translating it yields CASSLSGTGVAFF.

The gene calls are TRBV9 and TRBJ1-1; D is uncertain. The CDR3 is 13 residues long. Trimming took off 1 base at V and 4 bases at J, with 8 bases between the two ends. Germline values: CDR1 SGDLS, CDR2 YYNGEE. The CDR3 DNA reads TGTGCCAGCAGCGTATATACGGGCACTGAAGCTTTCTTT. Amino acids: CASSVYTGTEAFF.

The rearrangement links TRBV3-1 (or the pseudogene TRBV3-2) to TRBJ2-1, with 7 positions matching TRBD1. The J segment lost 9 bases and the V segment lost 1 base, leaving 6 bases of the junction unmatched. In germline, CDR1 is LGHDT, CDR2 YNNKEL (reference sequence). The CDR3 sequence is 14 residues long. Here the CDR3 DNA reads TGTGCCAGCAGCCAAGTGACAGGGTATACTGAGCAGTTCTTC. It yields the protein CASSQVTGYTEQFF.

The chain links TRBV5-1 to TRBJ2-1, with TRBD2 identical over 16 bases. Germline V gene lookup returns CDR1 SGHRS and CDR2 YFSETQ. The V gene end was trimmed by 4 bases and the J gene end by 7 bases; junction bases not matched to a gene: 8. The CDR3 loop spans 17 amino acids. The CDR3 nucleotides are TGCGCCAGCAGCCTCGGGACTAGCGGGAGGGCCGAAAATGAGCAGTTCTTC. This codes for CASSLGTSGRAENEQFF. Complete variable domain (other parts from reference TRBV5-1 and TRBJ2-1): KAGVTQTPRYLIKTRGQQVTLSCSPISGHRSVSWYQQTPGQGLQFLFEYFSETQRNKGNFPGRFSGRQFSNSRSEMNVSTLELGDSALYLCASSLGTSGRAENEQFFGPGTRLTVL.

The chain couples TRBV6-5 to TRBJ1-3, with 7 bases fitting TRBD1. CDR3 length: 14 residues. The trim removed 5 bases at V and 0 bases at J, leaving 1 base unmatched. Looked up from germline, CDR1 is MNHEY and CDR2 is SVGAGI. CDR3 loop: CASSPGGSGNTIYF. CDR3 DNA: TGTGCCAGCAGTCCAGGGGGCTCTGGAAACACCATATATTTT.

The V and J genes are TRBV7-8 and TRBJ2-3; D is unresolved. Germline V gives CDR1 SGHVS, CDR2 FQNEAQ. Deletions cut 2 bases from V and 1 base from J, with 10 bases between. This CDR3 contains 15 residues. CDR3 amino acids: CASSLRRLGTDTQYF. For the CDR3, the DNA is TGTGCCAGCAGCTTAAGGCGGTTGGGCACAGATACGCAGTATTTT.

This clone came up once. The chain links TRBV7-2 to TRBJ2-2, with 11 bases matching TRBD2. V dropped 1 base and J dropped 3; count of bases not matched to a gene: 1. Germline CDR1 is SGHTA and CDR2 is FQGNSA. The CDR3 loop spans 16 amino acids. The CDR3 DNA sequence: TGTGCCAGCAGCTTAGTGGGACTAGCGGACACCGGGGAGCTGTTTTTT. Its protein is CASSLVGLADTGELFF.

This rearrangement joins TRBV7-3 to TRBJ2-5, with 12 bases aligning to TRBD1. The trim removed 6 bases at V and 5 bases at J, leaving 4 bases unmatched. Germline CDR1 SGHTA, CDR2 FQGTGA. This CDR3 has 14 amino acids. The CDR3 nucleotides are TGTGCCAGCAGTCCGGGACAGGGGGCGGAGACCCAGTACTTC. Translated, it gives CASSPGQGAETQYF.

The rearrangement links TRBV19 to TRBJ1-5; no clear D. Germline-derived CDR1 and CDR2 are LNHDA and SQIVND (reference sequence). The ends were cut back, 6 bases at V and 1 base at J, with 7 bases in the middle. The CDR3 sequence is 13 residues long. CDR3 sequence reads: CASRGGSNQPQHF. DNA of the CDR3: TGTGCCAGTAGGGGAGGGAGCAATCAGCCCCAGCATTTT.

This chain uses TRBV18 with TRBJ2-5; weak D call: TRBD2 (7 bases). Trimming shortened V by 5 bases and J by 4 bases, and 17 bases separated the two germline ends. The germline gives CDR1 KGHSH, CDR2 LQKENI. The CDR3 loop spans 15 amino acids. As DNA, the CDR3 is TGTGCCAGCTCAGAGGAAGGGGGGGCCCGAGAGACCCAGTACTTC. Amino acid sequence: CASSEEGGARETQYF.

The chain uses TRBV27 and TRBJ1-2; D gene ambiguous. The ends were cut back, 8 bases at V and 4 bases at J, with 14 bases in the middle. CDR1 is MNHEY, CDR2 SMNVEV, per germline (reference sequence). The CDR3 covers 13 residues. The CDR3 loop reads CASAIRQAYGYTF. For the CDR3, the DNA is TGTGCCAGCGCTATTCGGCAGGCCTATGGCTACACCTTC.

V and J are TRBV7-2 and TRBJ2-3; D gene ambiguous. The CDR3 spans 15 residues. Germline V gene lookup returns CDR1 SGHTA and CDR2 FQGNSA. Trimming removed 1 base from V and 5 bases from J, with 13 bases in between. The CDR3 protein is CASSLERGTRDTQYF. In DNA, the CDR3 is TGTGCCAGCAGCTTAGAGCGTGGCACCCGAGATACGCAGTATTTT.

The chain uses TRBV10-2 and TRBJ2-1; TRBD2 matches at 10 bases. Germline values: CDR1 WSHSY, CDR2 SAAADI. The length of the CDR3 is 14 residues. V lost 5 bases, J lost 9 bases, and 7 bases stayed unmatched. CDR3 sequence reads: CASSTAGGGFEQFF. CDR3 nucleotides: TGCGCCAGCAGTACAGCGGGAGGGGGGTTTGAGCAGTTCTTC.

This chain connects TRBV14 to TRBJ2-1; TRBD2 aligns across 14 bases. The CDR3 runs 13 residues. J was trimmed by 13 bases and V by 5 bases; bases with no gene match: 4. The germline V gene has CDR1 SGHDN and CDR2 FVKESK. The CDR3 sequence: CASSTGLAGAQFF. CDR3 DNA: TGTGCCAGCAGCACGGGACTAGCGGGAGCCCAGTTCTTC.

CDR3: CASSNTGRGSPLHF. The CDR3 coding sequence is TGCGCCAGCAGCAATACAGGGCGAGGTTCACCCCTCCACTTT. The chain links TRBV4-1 to TRBJ1-6; TRBD1 might be the D (6 bases). The V end lost 5 bases, the J end lost 9 bases, and 14 bases lay between the germline ends. The CDR3 runs 14 residues. The germline V gene has CDR1 MGHRA and CDR2 YSYEKL.

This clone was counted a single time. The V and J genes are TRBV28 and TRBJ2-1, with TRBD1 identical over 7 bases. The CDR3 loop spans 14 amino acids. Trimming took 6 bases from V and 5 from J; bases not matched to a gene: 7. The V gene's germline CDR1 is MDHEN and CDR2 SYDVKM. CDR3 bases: TGTGCCAGCAGCTCGGGACAGACAGACAATGAGCAGTTCTTC. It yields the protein CASSSGQTDNEQFF.

CDR3 nucleotide sequence: TGCGCCAGCAGCTTGGAGCCTAGCGGGAGTTACGAGCAGTACTTC. Its protein is CASSLEPSGSYEQYF. This sequence joins TRBV5-1 and TRBJ2-7; 10 bases match TRBD2. Per germline, CDR1 SGHRS and CDR2 YFSETQ. With V trimmed by 0 bases and J by 4 bases, 4 bases remained unmatched. There are 15 residues in the CDR3.

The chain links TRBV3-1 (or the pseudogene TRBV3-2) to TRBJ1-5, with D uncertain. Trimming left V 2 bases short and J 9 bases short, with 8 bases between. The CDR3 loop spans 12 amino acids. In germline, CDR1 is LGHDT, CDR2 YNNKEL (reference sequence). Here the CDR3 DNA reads TGTGCCAGCAGCCAACAGGAAGGGCCCCAGCATTTT. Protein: CASSQQEGPQHF.

The CDR3 is CAISTGQGDTIYF. CDR3 bases: TGTGCCATCAGTACGGGACAGGGTGACACCATATATTTT. The chain employs TRBV10-3 and TRBJ1-3, with TRBD1 matching over 9 bases. The junction had 4 bases not matched to a gene; V was cut back by 5 bases and J by 8 bases. CDR3 length: 13 residues. The V gene's germline CDR1 is ENHRY and CDR2 SYGVKD.

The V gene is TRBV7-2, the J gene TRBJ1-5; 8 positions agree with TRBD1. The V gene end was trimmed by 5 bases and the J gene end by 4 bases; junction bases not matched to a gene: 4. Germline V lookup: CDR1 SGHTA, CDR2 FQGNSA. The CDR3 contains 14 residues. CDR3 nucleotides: TGTGCCAGCAGCATTACAGGGGGGAATCAGCCCCAGCATTTT. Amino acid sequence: CASSITGGNQPQHF.

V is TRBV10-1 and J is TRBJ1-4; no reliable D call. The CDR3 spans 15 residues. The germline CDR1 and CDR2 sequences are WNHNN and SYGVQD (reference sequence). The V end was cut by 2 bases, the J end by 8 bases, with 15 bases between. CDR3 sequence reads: CASSEMRHVGEKLFF. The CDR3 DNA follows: TGCGCCAGCAGTGAGATGAGACATGTAGGCGAAAAACTGTTTTTT.

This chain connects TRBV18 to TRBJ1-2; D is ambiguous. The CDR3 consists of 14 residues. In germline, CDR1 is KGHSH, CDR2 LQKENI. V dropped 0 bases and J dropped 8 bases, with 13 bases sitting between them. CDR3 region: CASSPPVTGWGYTF. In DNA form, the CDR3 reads TGTGCCAGCTCACCACCGGTCACCGGGTGGGGCTACACCTTC.

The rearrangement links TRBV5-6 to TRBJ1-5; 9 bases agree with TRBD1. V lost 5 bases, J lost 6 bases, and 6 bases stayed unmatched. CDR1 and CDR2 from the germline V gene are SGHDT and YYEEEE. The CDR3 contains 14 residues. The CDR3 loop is CASSTGGAGQPQHF. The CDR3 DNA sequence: TGTGCCAGCAGTACAGGGGGCGCGGGTCAGCCCCAGCATTTT. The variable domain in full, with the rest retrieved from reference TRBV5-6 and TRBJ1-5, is DAGVTQSPTHLIKTRGQQVTLRCSPKSGHDTVSWYQQALGQGPQFIFQYYEEEERQRGNFPDRFSGHQFPNYSSELNVNALLLGDSALYLCASSTGGAGQPQHFGDGTRLSIL.

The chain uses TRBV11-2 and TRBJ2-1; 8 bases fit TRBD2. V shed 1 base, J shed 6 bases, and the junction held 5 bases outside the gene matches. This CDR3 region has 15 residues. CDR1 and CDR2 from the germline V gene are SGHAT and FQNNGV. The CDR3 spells CASSLGLSGTNEQFF. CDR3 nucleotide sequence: TGTGCCAGCAGCTTAGGACTTAGCGGGACCAATGAGCAGTTCTTC. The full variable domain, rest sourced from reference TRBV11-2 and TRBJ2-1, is EAGVAQSPRYKIIEKRQSVAFWCNPISGHATLYWYQQILGQGPKLLIQFQNNGVVDDSQLPKDRFSAERLKGVDSTLKIQPAKLEDSAVYLCASSLGLSGTNEQFFGPGTRLTVL.

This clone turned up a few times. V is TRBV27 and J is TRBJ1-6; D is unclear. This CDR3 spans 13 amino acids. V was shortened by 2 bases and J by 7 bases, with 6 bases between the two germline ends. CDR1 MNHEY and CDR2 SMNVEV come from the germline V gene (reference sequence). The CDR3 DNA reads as TGTGCCAGCAGTTTAAGAGAGAATTCACCCCTCCACTTT. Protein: CASSLRENSPLHF.

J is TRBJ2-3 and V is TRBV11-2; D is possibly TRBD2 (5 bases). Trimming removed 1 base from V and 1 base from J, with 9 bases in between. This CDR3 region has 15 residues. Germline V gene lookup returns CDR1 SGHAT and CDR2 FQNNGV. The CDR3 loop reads CASSLGSVGTDTQYF. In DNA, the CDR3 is TGTGCCAGCAGCTTAGGTAGCGTGGGCACAGATACGCAGTATTTT.

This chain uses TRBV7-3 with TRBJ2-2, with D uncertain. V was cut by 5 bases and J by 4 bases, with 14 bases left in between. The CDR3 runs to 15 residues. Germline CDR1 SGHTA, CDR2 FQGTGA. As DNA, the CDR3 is TGTGCCAGCAGCCAGGAACCACTGGGCACCGGGGAGCTGTTTTTT. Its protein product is CASSQEPLGTGELFF. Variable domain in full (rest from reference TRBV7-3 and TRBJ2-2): GAGVSQTPSNKVTEKGKYVELRCDPISGHTALYWYRQSLGQGPEFLIYFQGTGAADDSGLPNDRFFAVRPEGSVSTLKIQRTERGDSAVYLCASSQEPLGTGELFFGEGSRLTVL.

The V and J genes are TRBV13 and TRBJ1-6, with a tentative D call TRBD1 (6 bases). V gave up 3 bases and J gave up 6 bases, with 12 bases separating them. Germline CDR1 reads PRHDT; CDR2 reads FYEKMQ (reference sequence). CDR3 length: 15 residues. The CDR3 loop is CASSFSVGGNSPLHF. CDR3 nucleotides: TGTGCCAGCAGCTTTTCTGTAGGGGGTAATTCACCCCTCCACTTT.

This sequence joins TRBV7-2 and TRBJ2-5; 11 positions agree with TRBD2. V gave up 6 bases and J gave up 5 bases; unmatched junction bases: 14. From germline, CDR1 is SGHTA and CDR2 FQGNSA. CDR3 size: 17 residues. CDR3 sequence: CASRPPGLAGGRETQYF. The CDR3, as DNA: TGTGCCAGCAGACCCCCGGGGTTAGCGGGGGGGCGCGAGACCCAGTACTTC.